These 25 T cell receptor beta chains share one sample of origin, sequenced in a study of T cell changes during pregnancy in multiple sclerosis. TCRdb keeps only in-frame clones here, not all; method: immunoSEQ multiplex PCR. Found here are fewer than 70,000 clones, roughly 92% of them singletons; the top ten hold 1.4%. The sequences come from peripheral blood, collected in the second trimester of pregnancy. These receptors were collected from a female donor with multiple sclerosis, enrolled in a pregnancy study.

The rearrangement links TRBV11-2 to TRBJ2-3; 10 nucleotides align to TRBD1. J lost 6 bases, V lost 5 bases, and 5 bases had no gene match. The germline gives CDR1 SGHAT, CDR2 FQNNGV. The CDR3 is made up of 14 amino acids. The CDR3 protein is CASSKGTGADTQYF. For the CDR3, the DNA is TGTGCCAGCAGCAAAGGGACAGGGGCGGATACGCAGTATTTT.

The J gene is TRBJ2-1, the V gene TRBV7-2; D is perhaps TRBD2 (5 bases). Germline CDR1 and CDR2: SGHTA and FQGNSA. Trimming removed 5 bases at V and 8 bases at J, with 10 bases between. This CDR3 has 12 amino acids. The CDR3: CASSPPGYEQFF. The CDR3 coding sequence is TGTGCCAGCAGCCCTCCGGGGTATGAGCAGTTCTTC.

V gene TRBV4-2 combines with J gene TRBJ2-6, with D perhaps matching TRBD1 (6 bases). The CDR3 has 21 amino acids. Trimming pared 0 bases from V and 0 bases from J, leaving 21 bases between. Per the germline V gene, CDR1 is LGHNA and CDR2 is YNFKEQ. Written as DNA, the CDR3 is TGTGCCAGCAGCCAAGAGGGGAAAGGGGGACCTAGTACCTCTGGGGCCAACGTCCTGACTTTC. Translating gives CASSQEGKGGPSTSGANVLTF.

This clone was seen a single time. This chain uses TRBV5-1 with TRBJ2-1, with 7 nucleotides matching TRBD1. Trimming cost V 5 bases and J 6 bases; bases outside gene matches: 8. The CDR3 extends over 14 amino acids. Looked up from germline, CDR1 is SGHRS and CDR2 is YFSETQ. The CDR3 region has the DNA TGCGCCAGCAGGGATGACAGGGTGGGCAATGAGCAGTTCTTC. Amino acid sequence: CASRDDRVGNEQFF.

The chain joins TRBV27 to TRBJ1-2, with D hard to call. Trimming shortened V by 6 bases and J by 4 bases, and 12 bases separated the two germline ends. The CDR3 sequence is 13 residues long. Germline lookup yields CDR1 MNHEY and CDR2 SMNVEV (reference sequence). The CDR3 DNA reads TGTGCCAGCAGCCTCCTCCCCGTCTATGGCTACACCTTC. Amino acids: CASSLLPVYGYTF.

The V and J genes are TRBV28 and TRBJ1-4; possibly TRBD1 for D (6 bases). The V gene lost 3 bases and the J gene lost 9 bases, with 14 bases spanning the gap. This CDR3 is 14 amino acids long. Germline loops: CDR1 MDHEN, CDR2 SYDVKM. In DNA form, the CDR3 reads TGTGCCAGCAGTTTTCTGGGGGCGCGGAAAAAACTGTTTTTT. It specifies CASSFLGARKKLFF. Full variable domain (remainder filled in from reference TRBV28 and TRBJ1-4): DVKVTQSSRYLVKRTGEKVFLECVQDMDHENMFWYRQDPGLGLRLIYFSYDVKMKEKGDIPEGYSVSREKKERFSLILESASTNQTSMYLCASSFLGARKKLFFGSGTQLSVL.

J is TRBJ2-1 and V is TRBV5-8; D perhaps matches TRBD1 (6 bases). In germline, CDR1 is SGHTS, CDR2 YDEGEE. Trimming removed 1 base from V and 5 bases from J, with 10 bases in between. The CDR3 spans 14 residues. The CDR3 loop is CASSLRTVNNEQFF. The DNA of the CDR3 is TGTGCCAGCAGCTTGCGGACAGTAAACAATGAGCAGTTCTTC. The variable domain in full, completed from reference TRBV5-8 and TRBJ2-1, reads EAGVTQSPTHLIKTRGQQATLRCSPISGHTSVYWYQQALGLGLQFLLWYDEGEERNRGNFPPRFSGRQFPNYSSELNVNALELEDSALYLCASSLRTVNNEQFFGPGTRLTVL.

The gene calls are TRBV4-3 and TRBJ2-3, with D maybe TRBD2 (6 bases). The V end was cut by 4 bases, the J end by 3 bases, with 17 bases between. The CDR3 spans 16 residues. From germline, CDR1 is LGHNA and CDR2 YSLEER. CDR3 DNA sequence: TGCGCCAGCAGCCCAGGAAACGGGAGAGCGACAGATACGCAGTATTTT. Protein: CASSPGNGRATDTQYF.

This clone was recorded at least ten times. Mismatch with germline at one junction end may stem from a read error. CDR3 in DNA: TGTGCCAGCAGCCACCAACAGGGGGGGAACGCCGGGGAGCTGTTTTTT. Translation gives CASSHQQGGNAGELFF. V usage is TRBV7-3 and J usage is TRBJ2-2, with D perhaps matching TRBD1 (8 bases). Germline assignment: CDR1 SGHTA and CDR2 FQGTGA. There are 16 residues in the CDR3.

Only a few counts were recorded for this clone. V is TRBV19 and J is TRBJ1-2; D unclear. CDR3 length: 14 amino acids. Germline lookup yields CDR1 LNHDA and CDR2 SQIVND (reference sequence). The V and J ends lost 4 bases and 4 bases respectively, with 13 bases between them. This CDR3 is CASSRGFVGYGYTF. CDR3 coding DNA: TGTGCCAGTAGTAGAGGGTTTGTCGGCTATGGCTACACCTTC.

Only a few counts were recorded for this clone. CDR3 nucleotides: TGTGCCAGCAGCGAATTCAGGGGCACTGAAGCTTTCTTT. Protein: CASSEFRGTEAFF. V usage is TRBV6-5 and J usage is TRBJ1-1; TRBD1 is a possible D gene (6 bases). Germline V gene lookup returns CDR1 MNHEY and CDR2 SVGAGI. The CDR3 runs to 13 residues. The V end lost 6 bases, the J end lost 4 bases, and 12 bases lay between the germline ends.

In nucleotides, the CDR3 is TGTGCCAGCAGTTACTTCACTGTACAGGGGAGGGGGGAGCTGTTTTTT. Protein: CASSYFTVQGRGELFF. The V and J genes are TRBV6-5 and TRBJ2-2; D perhaps matches TRBD1 (7 bases). CDR1 is MNHEY and CDR2 is SVGAGI in the germline V gene. The CDR3 consists of 16 residues. The V gene lost 1 base and the J gene lost 8 bases, with 17 bases spanning the gap.

The chain is built from TRBV18 and TRBJ2-3; 8 bases fit TRBD1. Unmatched junction bases numbered 1, after V lost 5 bases and J lost 0 bases. CDR3 length: 14 residues. CDR1 KGHSH and CDR2 LQKENI come from the germline V gene. As DNA, the CDR3 is TGTGCCAGCTCAAGACAGGGGAGCACAGATACGCAGTATTTT. Protein product: CASSRQGSTDTQYF.

This chain links TRBV10-2 with TRBJ2-7, with 11 nucleotides matching TRBD2. CDR1 WSHSY and CDR2 SAAADI come from the germline V gene. The CDR3 is 16 residues long. The V and J ends lost 3 bases and 3 bases, in that order; junction bases with no gene match: 7. CDR3 coding DNA: TGCGCCAGCAGTGATCCCCTCGGACTAGCGGGCTACGAGCAGTACTTC. As protein: CASSDPLGLAGYEQYF.

The rearrangement uses TRBV27 and TRBJ2-7; TRBD1 aligns across 10 bases. J lost 3 bases, V lost 5 bases, and 10 bases had no gene match. The CDR3 covers 16 residues. Germline V gene sequence: CDR1 MNHEY, CDR2 SMNVEV (reference sequence). CDR3 sequence: CASSTTGTGAHYEQYF. The CDR3 bases are TGTGCCAGCAGTACAACCGGGACAGGGGCCCACTACGAGCAGTACTTC.

The chain couples TRBV2 to TRBJ2-3; D not certain. V was pared by 4 bases and J by 4 bases, with 6 bases between. The CDR3 consists of 12 residues. CDR1 is SNHLY and CDR2 is FYNNEI in the germline V gene. CDR3 sequence: CASSGASDTQYF. The CDR3 coding sequence is TGTGCCAGCAGTGGCGCTTCAGATACGCAGTATTTT. Filled out from reference TRBV2 and TRBJ2-3, the complete variable domain reads EPEVTQTPSHQVTQMGQEVILRCVPISNHLYFYWYRQILGQKVEFLVSFYNNEISEKSEIFDDQFSVERPDGSNFTLKIRSTKLEDSAMYFCASSGASDTQYFGPGTRLTVL.

The chain links TRBV6-1 to TRBJ1-5, with D possibly being TRBD1 (6 bases). The CDR3 is 16 amino acids. Germline V lookup: CDR1 MNHNS, CDR2 SASEGT. V lost 0 bases, J lost 7 bases, and 16 bases lay in between. The CDR3 DNA reads TGTGCCAGCAGTGAAGCTCCCCGGGGGGGACAACAGCCCCAGCATTTT. Protein: CASSEAPRGGQQPQHF.

This clone appeared once. The V gene is TRBV28, the J gene TRBJ1-2; D uncertain. CDR3 size: 13 residues. The germline CDR1 and CDR2 sequences are MDHEN and SYDVKM. The V end was cut by 2 bases, the J end by 7 bases, with 11 bases between. The CDR3 loop reads CASSLQARRGYTF. The CDR3 DNA reads as TGTGCCAGCAGTTTACAGGCCCGTCGTGGCTACACCTTC.

This clone was observed a single time. The chain combines TRBV7-3 with TRBJ1-5; possibly TRBD1 for D (6 bases). The CDR3 spans 14 residues. V was cut by 2 bases and J by 5 bases, with 10 bases left in between. Germline V lookup: CDR1 SGHTA, CDR2 FQGTGA. The CDR3 DNA follows: TGTGCCAGCAGCTTATGGGGGGGCGATCAGCCCCAGCATTTT. Its translation is CASSLWGGDQPQHF. The full variable domain, completed using reference TRBV7-3 and TRBJ1-5, is GAGVSQTPSNKVTEKGKYVELRCDPISGHTALYWYRQSLGQGPEFLIYFQGTGAADDSGLPNDRFFAVRPEGSVSTLKIQRTERGDSAVYLCASSLWGGDQPQHFGDGTRLSIL.

This clone was seen just once. This chain uses TRBV2 with TRBJ2-7, with 10 nucleotides matching TRBD2. Germline values: CDR1 SNHLY, CDR2 FYNNEI. V was pared by 3 bases and J by 6 bases, with 5 bases of the junction left unmatched. The CDR3 has 14 amino acids. Here the CDR3 DNA reads TGTGCCAGCAGTGATAAACTAGCGGGACTCGAGCAGTACTTC. Amino acids: CASSDKLAGLEQYF.

This chain links TRBV28 with TRBJ2-1; weak D call: TRBD1 (5 bases). The V end was cut by 6 bases, the J end by 2 bases, with 5 bases between. The CDR3 is 12 residues long. CDR1 and CDR2 (germline): MDHEN, SYDVKM. The CDR3 DNA follows: TGTGCCAGCAGGGGGCCCTACAATGAGCAGTTCTTC. This encodes CASRGPYNEQFF.

This clone was observed once. The chain uses TRBV19 and TRBJ2-3; 12 bases match TRBD2. The germline gives CDR1 LNHDA, CDR2 SQIVND (reference sequence). V trimming: 9 bases; J trimming: 6 bases; junction bases outside the gene matches: 13. The length of the CDR3 is 16 residues. CDR3 nucleotides: TGTGCCAGCAGGGTTAGACTAGCGGGAGAATTTGATACGCAGTATTTT. Its translation: CASRVRLAGEFDTQYF.

The chain has TRBV5-1 and TRBJ2-1; TRBD1 matches 7 bases. The V segment lost 3 bases and the J segment 2 bases; nucleotides outside the gene matches: 2. Germline V gives CDR1 SGHRS, CDR2 YFSETQ. CDR3 length equals 14 residues. The CDR3 spells CASSSGQPYNEQFF. CDR3 nucleotide sequence: TGCGCCAGCAGCTCGGGACAGCCCTACAATGAGCAGTTCTTC.

This rearrangement joins TRBV11-3 to TRBJ2-1, with TRBD2 identical over 12 bases. There are 16 residues in the CDR3. Germline V CDR1 and CDR2: SGHNT, YENEEA. V dropped 5 bases and J dropped 1; count of bases not matched to a gene: 3. The CDR3 sequence: CASSAGLAGSYNEQFF. For the CDR3, the DNA is TGTGCCAGCAGCGCTGGACTAGCGGGATCCTACAATGAGCAGTTCTTC.

This clone was seen once. The chain recombines TRBV4-1 with TRBJ2-1; 9 bases are a match to TRBD2. This CDR3 has 15 amino acids. Trimming cost V 4 bases and J 0 bases; bases outside gene matches: 1. The germline CDR1 and CDR2 sequences are MGHRA and YSYEKL. CDR3 coding DNA: TGCGCCAGCAGCCCTAGCGGGGACTCCTACAATGAGCAGTTCTTC. Its translation: CASSPSGDSYNEQFF.